This T cell receptor (beta chain) derives from a study of radiation and T cells in renal cell carcinoma (dated by TCRdb to the early 2020s). Regarding the complete study: A total of approximately 53 samples underwent TCR beta sequencing, made up of about 26 tumors and roughly 27 peripheral blood samples. The last blood draw happened 4 weeks after radiation, timed to coincide with nephrectomy. Across all 53 samples, 4 million or so unique CDR3 nucleotide sequences encoding approximately 3,000,000 unique CDR3 amino acid sequences were identified. The paper as a whole reports these results and caveats: Effects of radiation dose or scheduling on the TCR repertoire could not be addressed with the single-armed trial design. Changes in the blood repertoire were not tracked past 4 weeks after treatment. Because pretreatment tumor biopsies were not available, the baseline intratumoral presence of clonotypes could not be determined. In blood, the top tumor clonotypes increased between baseline and 2 weeks post-radiation and then shrank by 4 weeks, which suggests that tumor-resident clones expanded only transiently.

The CDR1 and CDR2 encoded by the germline V gene (reference sequence) are SEHNR and FQNEAQ. Trimming costs V 5 bases and J 3 bases, and their ends lie 11 bases apart. The CDR3, cysteine through phenylalanine, is 14 amino acids long. The kept DNA is CDR3 alone, 42 bases in frame from the first base. TCR beta libraries were generated from genomic DNA with the immunoSEQ kit, following the manufacturer's recommendations. To prepare libraries, a first multiplex PCR with proprietary primers was run, followed by a second PCR that added unique barcodes, and a bead cleanup was done after each round. Each sample batch included a kit-provided positive control reaction and a negative control reaction. The final libraries were assessed on an Agilent 4200 TapeStation D1000 ScreenTape, pooled by volume, and quantified by qPCR. Sequencing was performed on an Illumina NextSeq500 using a MidOutput 150-cycle cartridge, with 156 Read1 cycles, 15 Index1 cycles, and the kit custom primers. The pooled library was loaded at 0.95 to 1 pM, with a roughly 20% PhiX control spiked in. Processing in the source paper ran as follows. The vendor-processed data were analyzed in R, and a clonotype was defined as all T cells that share the same CDR3 nucleotide sequence. For clone abundance analyses, frequencies were normalized to the 10,000 most abundant clones in each sample. Public T cell clones, which averaged fewer than five per sample, were excluded before analysis. Tumor-enriched clonotypes and baseline blood-enriched clonotypes were defined as those with an abundance difference of at least 32-fold between compartments. A beta-binomial differential abundance model was used to identify clonotypes that expanded or contracted between blood time points. Tumor-blood repertoire similarity was measured with the Baroni-Urbani and Buser coefficient, and groups were compared using two-tailed Wilcoxon tests in R. Drawn from immuneACCESS, this table holds only the in-frame rearrangements with V and J called that TCRdb kept. Clones are partly lost; checked studies trace under half to an unresolved V gene and leave the rest unexplained. The V and J calls and the clone size are those of that table, but D and trimming were determined from the DNA. Here the sample has 120,000 to 150,000 clones; less than 90% occur a single time. The top ten hold less than 20% of the sample.

This clone was observed a handful of times. Its cognate antigen has yet to be identified. The record has no base qualities; no much larger clone is one base away. The time point label on this specimen signifies: blood 4 weeks post-SBRT, at nephrectomy. Taken with the paper, the label for treatment or condition translates to: 15 Gy SBRT to primary tumor, nephrectomy 4 weeks later. The samples were obtained from a clinical trial, where primary renal cell carcinomas were treated with 15 Gy stereotactic body radiation therapy and then removed by nephrectomy 4 weeks afterward. Serial peripheral blood from radiation-treated patients was sampled at baseline, 2 weeks and 4 weeks after SBRT to track tumor-enriched clonotypes. Every patient's renal cell carcinoma showed clear cell pathology. Genomic DNA for TCR sequencing was prepared using the QIAamp DNA Blood Mini Kit (Qiagen). The analyses included just those samples that passed every quality control check.

This receptor was identified in a woman between 50 and 59 years old with renal cell carcinoma. The sequences come from blood, collected from a patient whose treatment included radiotherapy and nephrectomy. The V gene is TRBV7-9 and the J gene is TRBJ1-5; the D gene identity is not certain. The bases are TGTGCCAGCAGCCCCCCCACATTCAATCAGCCCCAGCATTTT. Its translation is CASSPPTFNQPQHF.